One TCR beta chain is described in this entry. The antigen it binds to is not known. Base qualities are not at hand, and no much larger clone is one base apart. The germline V gene sets CDR1 to SGHTS and CDR2 to YDEGEE. Spanning cysteine to phenylalanine, the CDR3 consists of 16 amino acids. Of the read, only the CDR3 DNA is kept; its 48 bases are in frame from base 1. V trim: 0 bases; J trim: 3 bases; unmatched bases: 7. TCRbeta CDR3 regions were amplified from genomic DNA by means of the immunoSEQ Assay, a bias-controlled multiplex PCR. The source study handled its data this way. The number of nucleated cells in each sample was estimated from the amplification of reference gene primers within the assay. To quantify the absolute abundance of each unique TCRbeta CDR3 rearrangement, sequence reads were collapsed and filtered. For each sample, productive Simpson clonality was calculated by taking the square root of Simpson's diversity index across productive rearrangements. In TCRdb, the immuneACCESS table is reduced to in-frame sequences with V and J assigned. These tables do not hold every clone; where another copy was compared, an unresolved V gene accounts for under half, and the others remain unexplained. That table is the source of V, J and clone size, and D and trimming were worked out from the DNA. Present in this sample are 250,000 to 350,000 clones, 75% to 90% of which were seen just once. About an eighth of the sample belongs to the ten largest clones.

These data originate in a study of blood T cell repertoires in COVID-19 (dated by TCRdb to between 2020 and 2021). General notes on the study: The collaborator samples originated in the United States, Italy and Spain and spanned the acute and convalescent phases of COVID-19. Deeply sampled blood TCRbeta repertoires from subjects exposed to, actively infected with, or recovered from COVID-19 were included in the dataset. The samples were drawn from two sources: the first 160 participants of the ongoing ImmuneRACE study, and 1,000 to 1,500 subjects contributed by 6 global collaborators. The sample metadata nearly always contained a de-identified subject ID, COVID-19 status, age in years and sex. The repertoires were released in a freely available public database intended as a resource for research on the immune response to SARS-CoV-2. Where available, HLA class I and class II types were taken from metadata supplied by the sample provider and were not determined by assay-based typing. The material from the prospective study consisted of cDNA or gDNA derived from T cells, B-cell-depleted T cells, or PBMCs. On the study overall, not on this receptor specifically: How much clinical and demographic metadata was included differed by source and by participant, and the metadata was provided uncurated.

In Seattle, one collaborating source enrolled patients while the infection was active and tracked those patients longitudinally over the course of disease. Each collaborating institution followed its own protocols to collect whole blood in K2EDTA tubes. For TCRbeta analysis, collaborators shipped samples in one of three forms: frozen whole blood, isolated PBMCs, or DNA extracted from either of those sample types. The origin of this receptor is a woman aged 70-85 years with COVID-19, enrolled during active disease. What was sequenced was peripheral blood. The sequence links TRBV5-8 to TRBJ1-1, with 8 bases in between that match TRBD1. The DNA sequence is given as TGTGCCAGCAGCTTGGCCCGGACAGGGTATGACACTGAAGCTTTCTTT. This codes for CASSLARTGYDTEAFF.